This TCR beta chain was captured in a study of early T cells in non-severe SARS-CoV-2 infection. Turning to the study itself: Sequencing was performed on bulk RNA from unsorted whole blood, leaving chains unpaired. Overall study findings and caveats: VDJdb-based matching was biased toward anti-spike CD8 responses and missed private and CD4 specificities.

Tagging with unique molecular identifiers was applied to individual cDNA molecules. TCRdb passed the 5' RACE reads through MiXCR, listing each CDR3 protein once. Found here are about 63,000 distinct CDR3 sequences, over 10% of them singletons; the top ten hold approximately 4.7%. About this clonotype: What it binds is unknown.

The TCR comes from an adult who was a healthcare worker with PCR-confirmed SARS-CoV-2 infection or an uninfected control (not recorded which). The sequenced sample consisted of whole blood.

The chain's CDR3 is CASSSPSGGLVEKLFF. The CDR3 DNA reads as TGTGCCAGCAGTTCCCCCTCGGGGGGCCTTGTTGAAAAACTGTTTTTT. The rearrangement joins TRBV27 to TRBJ1-4; D possibly corresponds to TRBD1 (6 bases). The CDR3 consists of 16 residues. V gave up 4 bases and J gave up 7 bases, with 19 bases separating them. The germline V gene encodes CDR1 MNHEY and CDR2 SMNVEV (reference sequence).